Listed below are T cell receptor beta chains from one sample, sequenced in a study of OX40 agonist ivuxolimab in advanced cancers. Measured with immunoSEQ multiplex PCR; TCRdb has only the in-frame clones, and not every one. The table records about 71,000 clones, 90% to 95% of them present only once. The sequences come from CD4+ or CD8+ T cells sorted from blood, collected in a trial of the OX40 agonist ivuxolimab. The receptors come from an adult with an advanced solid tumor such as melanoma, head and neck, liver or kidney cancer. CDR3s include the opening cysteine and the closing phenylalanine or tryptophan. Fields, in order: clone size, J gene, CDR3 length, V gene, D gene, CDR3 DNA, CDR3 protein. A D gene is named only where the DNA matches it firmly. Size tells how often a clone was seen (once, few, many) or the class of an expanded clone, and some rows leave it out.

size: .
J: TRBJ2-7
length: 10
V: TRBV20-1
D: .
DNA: TGCAGTGCTAGCCCCTACGAGCAGTACTTC
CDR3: CSASPYEQYF

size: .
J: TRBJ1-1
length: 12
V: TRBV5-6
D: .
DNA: TGTGCCAGCAGCTTGGGAGACACTGAAGCTTTCTTT
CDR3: CASSLGDTEAFF

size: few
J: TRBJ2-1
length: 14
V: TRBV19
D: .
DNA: TGTGCCAGTACCCGGGGGGCGATTTGGAATGAGCAGTTCTTC
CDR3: CASTRGAIWNEQFF

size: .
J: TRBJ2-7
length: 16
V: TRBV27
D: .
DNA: TGTGCCAGCAGTTTATCATCAGGGACTTTCTCCTACGAGCAGTACTTC
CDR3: CASSLSSGTFSYEQYF

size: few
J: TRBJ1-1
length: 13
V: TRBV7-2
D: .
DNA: TGTGCCAGCAGCTTAGCGGGGGCCACTGAAGCTTTCTTT
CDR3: CASSLAGATEAFF

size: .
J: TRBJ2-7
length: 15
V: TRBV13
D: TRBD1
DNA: TGTGCCAGCAGCTTTGGGACAGGGGGCTGGGACGAGCAGTACTTC
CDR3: CASSFGTGGWDEQYF

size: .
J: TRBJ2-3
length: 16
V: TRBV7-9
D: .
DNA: TGTGCCAGCAGCGGGGGAGCTCCCGACGGCACAGATACGCAGTATTTT
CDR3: CASSGGAPDGTDTQYF

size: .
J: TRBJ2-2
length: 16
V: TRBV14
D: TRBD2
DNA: TGTGCCAGCAGCCACCCCGGGGGGAACAATCCCGGGGAGCTGTTTTTT
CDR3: CASSHPGGNNPGELFF

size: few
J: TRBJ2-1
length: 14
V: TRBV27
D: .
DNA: TGTGCCAGCAGTTCATCTGGGGGTTACAATGAGCAGTTCTTC
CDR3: CASSSSGGYNEQFF

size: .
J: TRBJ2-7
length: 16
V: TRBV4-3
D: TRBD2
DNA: TGCGCCAGCAGCCAAGAGCGGCTAGCGGGATTCTACGAGCAGTACTTC
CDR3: CASSQERLAGFYEQYF